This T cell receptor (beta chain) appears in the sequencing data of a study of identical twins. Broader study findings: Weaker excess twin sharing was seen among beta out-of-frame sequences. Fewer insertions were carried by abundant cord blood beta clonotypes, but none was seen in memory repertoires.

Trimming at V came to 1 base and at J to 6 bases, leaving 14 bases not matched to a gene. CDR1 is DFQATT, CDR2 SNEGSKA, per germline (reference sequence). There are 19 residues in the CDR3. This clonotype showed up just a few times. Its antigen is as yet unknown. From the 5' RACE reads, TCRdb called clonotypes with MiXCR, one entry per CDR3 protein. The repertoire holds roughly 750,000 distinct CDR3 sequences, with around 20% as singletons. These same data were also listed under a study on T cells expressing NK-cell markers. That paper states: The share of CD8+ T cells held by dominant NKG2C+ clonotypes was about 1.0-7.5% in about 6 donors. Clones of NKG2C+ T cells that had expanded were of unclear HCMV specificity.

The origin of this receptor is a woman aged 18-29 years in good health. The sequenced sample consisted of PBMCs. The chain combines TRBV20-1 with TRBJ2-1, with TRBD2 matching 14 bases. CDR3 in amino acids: CSARVGTSGGPSRPNEQFF. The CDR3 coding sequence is TGCAGTGCTAGAGTCGGGACTAGCGGGGGCCCCTCACGTCCCAATGAGCAGTTCTTC.